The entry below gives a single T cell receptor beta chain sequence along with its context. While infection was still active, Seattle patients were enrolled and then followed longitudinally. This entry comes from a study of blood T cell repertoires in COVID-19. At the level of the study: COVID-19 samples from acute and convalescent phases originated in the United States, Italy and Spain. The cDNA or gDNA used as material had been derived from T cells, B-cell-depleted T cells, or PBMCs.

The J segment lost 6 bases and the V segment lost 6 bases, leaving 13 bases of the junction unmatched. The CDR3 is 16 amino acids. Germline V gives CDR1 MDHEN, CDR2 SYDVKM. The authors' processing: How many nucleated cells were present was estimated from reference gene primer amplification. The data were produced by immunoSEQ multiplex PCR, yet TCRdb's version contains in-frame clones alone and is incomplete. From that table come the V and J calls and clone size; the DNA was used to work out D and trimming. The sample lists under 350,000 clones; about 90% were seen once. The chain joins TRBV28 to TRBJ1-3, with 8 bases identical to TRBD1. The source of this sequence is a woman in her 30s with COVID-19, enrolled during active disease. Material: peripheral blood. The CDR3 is CASRKDRALLENTIYF. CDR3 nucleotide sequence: TGTGCCAGCAGAAAGGACAGGGCCCTTTTGGAAAACACCATATATTTT.